The 26 T cell receptor beta chains below were found in one sample sequenced in a study of regulatory T cells in long-lasting Graves disease. To make TCR beta libraries, researchers used iRepertoire HTBI primers and Arm-PCR of CDR3 regions. TCRdb redid the calling of the multiplex PCR reads with MiXCR, one entry per CDR3 protein. In the table there are roughly 500,000 distinct CDR3 sequences, around 20% of which are singletons. Indicated time point: persistent/refractory GD, antithyroid drugs over 5 years with positive TRAb. Extracted PBMC RNA gave rise to the TCR library. The sequencing here drew on peripheral blood mononuclear cells (PBMCs), taken when the disease was refractory, from a patient treated with antithyroid drugs. Every receptor here comes from a female donor with Graves disease.

The V gene is TRBV18, the J gene TRBJ2-7; 7 bases map to TRBD1. The CDR3 has 17 amino acids. J gave up 0 bases and V 6 bases, and 14 bases lay outside the gene matches. Germline CDR1 and CDR2: KGHSH and LQKENI. The CDR3 spells CASSRRTGAQNSYEQYF. The CDR3 DNA follows: TGTGCCAGCTCGCGGCGAACAGGGGCTCAGAACTCCTACGAGCAGTACTTC.

The chain employs TRBV5-1 and TRBJ2-4; 10 positions agree with TRBD1. Germline CDR1 reads SGHRS; CDR2 reads YFSETQ. With V trimmed by 2 bases and J by 7 bases, 3 bases remained unmatched. CDR3 length: 14 residues. Here the CDR3 DNA reads TGCGCCAGCAGCTTCCGGGACAGGGGTAACATTCAGTACTTC. It specifies CASSFRDRGNIQYF. Using reference TRBV5-1 and TRBJ2-4 for the parts outside the CDR3, the full variable domain is KAGVTQTPRYLIKTRGQQVTLSCSPISGHRSVSWYQQTPGQGLQFLFEYFSETQRNKGNFPGRFSGRQFSNSRSEMNVSTLELGDSALYLCASSFRDRGNIQYFGAGTRLSVL.

This clonotype was seen more than once but under ten times. The V call is TRBV29-1, the J call TRBJ1-1; no definite D call. V dropped 0 bases and J dropped 6 bases, with 8 bases sitting between them. CDR1 is SQVTM, CDR2 ANQGSEA, per germline. This CDR3 has 12 residues. CDR3 loop: CSVEDTAPEAFF. The CDR3 bases are TGCAGCGTTGAAGATACGGCCCCTGAAGCTTTCTTT.

Comment on this clonotype: This may stem from a read error, because a much larger clone lies one nucleotide away. The chain carries TRBV6-2 or TRBV6-3 and TRBJ2-2; D is uncertain. The CDR3 extends over 15 amino acids. Germline assignment: CDR1 MNHEY and CDR2 SVGEGT. The germline V and J ends were trimmed by 4 bases and 4 bases, with 13 bases remaining between them. CDR3 bases: TGTGCCAGCAGTTGTGCCCAGCAGAGCACCGGGGAGCTGTTTTTT. This translates into CASSCAQQSTGELFF.

This clonotype was seen at least ten times. This chain uses TRBV28 with TRBJ1-5; 7 bases agree with TRBD1. Trimming cost V 2 bases and J 5 bases; bases outside gene matches: 12. There are 17 residues in the CDR3. Germline V CDR1 and CDR2: MDHEN, SYDVKM. CDR3 sequence (DNA): TGTGCCAGCAGTTTACCAAGACAGGGAACACGGGATCAGCCCCAGCATTTT. Residues: CASSLPRQGTRDQPQHF. Using reference TRBV28 and TRBJ1-5 for the parts outside the CDR3, the full variable domain is DVKVTQSSRYLVKRTGEKVFLECVQDMDHENMFWYRQDPGLGLRLIYFSYDVKMKEKGDIPEGYSVSREKKERFSLILESASTNQTSMYLCASSLPRQGTRDQPQHFGDGTRLSIL.

This clonotype was detected a few times. The chain employs TRBV29-1 and TRBJ2-7; the D gene is possibly TRBD1 (5 bases). CDR3 length: 12 residues. Per the germline V gene, CDR1 is SQVTM and CDR2 is ANQGSEA. V lost 4 bases to trimming and J lost 2 bases, with 9 bases between them. CDR3 nucleotides: TGCAGCGTTGGACAGTACGCCTACGAGCAGTACTTC. This codes for CSVGQYAYEQYF.

In this sample, this clonotype turned up a few times. The CDR3 sequence is CASSYFLRLAGGSSYEQYF. CDR3 bases: TGTGCCAGCAGTTACTTCCTTAGACTAGCGGGAGGGAGCTCCTACGAGCAGTACTTC. The V and J genes are TRBV6-2 or TRBV6-3 and TRBJ2-7; 14 bases agree with TRBD2. V shed 1 base, J shed 0 bases, and the junction held 8 bases outside the gene matches. The CDR3 has 19 residues. CDR1 MNHEY and CDR2 SVGEGT come from the germline V gene.

This clonotype occurred a few times. J is TRBJ2-7 and V is TRBV5-6, with 10 bases identical to TRBD2. CDR1 SGHDT and CDR2 YYEEEE come from the germline V gene. J lost 3 bases, V lost 4 bases, and 7 bases had no gene match. CDR3 size: 15 residues. CDR3 protein: CASSPLAGESYEQYF. The CDR3 nucleotides are TGTGCCAGCAGCCCTCTAGCGGGAGAGAGCTACGAGCAGTACTTC.

This clonotype was found many times. The chain links TRBV7-7 to TRBJ2-7; TRBD2 might be the D (6 bases). There are 13 residues in the CDR3. CDR1 is SSHAT, CDR2 FNYEAQ, per germline (reference sequence). CDR3 region: CASGKTPFDEQYF. CDR3 DNA: TGTGCTAGCGGAAAGACACCCTTCGACGAGCAGTACTTC.

This clonotype was picked up many times. The chain has TRBV7-2 and TRBJ2-2, with D hard to call. The ends were cut back, 5 bases at V and 6 bases at J, with 10 bases in the middle. Germline CDR1 is SGHTA and CDR2 is FQGNSA. The length of the CDR3 is 13 residues. CDR3 sequence (DNA): TGTGCCAGCAGCCGGGTTGCGGCCGGGGAGCTGTTTTTT. It encodes CASSRVAAGELFF.

This clonotype was seen only once. V gene TRBV9 combines with J gene TRBJ2-5, with 9 bases matching TRBD1. The germline V gene has CDR1 SGDLS and CDR2 YYNGEE. With V trimmed by 0 bases and J by 9 bases, 9 bases remained unmatched. The CDR3 consists of 15 residues. CDR3 sequence: CASSVDRGRMEAQYF. The CDR3 DNA reads as TGTGCCAGCAGCGTAGACAGGGGGCGAATGGAGGCCCAGTACTTC.

The V and J genes are TRBV5-1 and TRBJ1-1, with D uncertain. The V and J ends lost 1 base and 1 base respectively, with 8 bases between them. Germline V gene lookup returns CDR1 SGHRS and CDR2 YFSETQ. CDR3 length: 14 residues. CDR3 in amino acids: CASSLSNQNTEAFF. The CDR3 coding sequence is TGCGCCAGCAGCTTGAGCAACCAGAACACTGAAGCTTTCTTT.

This clonotype was recorded at least ten times. CDR3 residues: CASSLGRLGTGELFF. The DNA of the CDR3 is TGTGCCAGCAGTTTGGGGCGACTGGGAACCGGGGAGCTGTTTTTT. The chain uses TRBV28 and TRBJ2-2, with a possible D match to TRBD1 (5 bases). CDR1 and CDR2 from the germline V gene are MDHEN and SYDVKM. Trimming stripped 3 bases from V and 5 bases from J, with 13 bases between. The CDR3 has 15 amino acids.

This clonotype has a count of ten or more. The junction departs from the called germline gene at one end, perhaps through a read error. V gene TRBV7-9 combines with J gene TRBJ2-7; the match to TRBD1 covers 10 bases. The germline V gene encodes CDR1 SEHNR and CDR2 FQNEAQ (reference sequence). This CDR3 comprises 15 residues. The CDR3 sequence is CASSVAGTGAYEQYF. DNA of the CDR3: TGTGCCAGCAGCGTAGCGGGGACAGGGGCCTACGAGCAGTACTTC.

This clonotype was found many times. The chain recombines TRBV2 with TRBJ2-5; D might be TRBD2 (6 bases). Germline CDR1 SNHLY, CDR2 FYNNEI. Trimming left V 6 bases short and J 2 bases short, with 13 bases between. This CDR3 has 14 residues. DNA for the CDR3: TGTGCCAGCAGCCCCATAGCGGATCAAGAGACCCAGTACTTC. Encoded protein: CASSPIADQETQYF.

This clonotype was counted only a few times. The chain uses TRBV29-1 and TRBJ2-6; 8 bases map to TRBD2. The CDR3 runs 16 residues. The ends lost 7 bases at V and 4 bases at J; junction bases unmatched: 12. Germline V CDR1 and CDR2: SQVTM, ANQGSEA. The CDR3 DNA is TGCAGCGCCCTAGAGGCGGGAGGTTCCGGGGCCAACGTCCTGACTTTC. The encoded protein is CSALEAGGSGANVLTF.

This clonotype has more than one count but fewer than ten. The V call is TRBV5-6, the J call TRBJ1-5, with 9 bases aligning to TRBD1. V lost 1 base, J lost 4 bases, and 3 bases stayed unmatched. The germline V gene has CDR1 SGHDT and CDR2 YYEEEE. CDR3 length: 15 amino acids. CDR3 sequence reads: CASSLCGQGNQPQHF. The CDR3 DNA sequence: TGTGCCAGCAGCTTGTGTGGACAGGGGAATCAGCCCCAGCATTTT.

The rearrangement uses TRBV12-3 or TRBV12-4 and TRBJ1-2; 11 bases are a match to TRBD1. The CDR3 sequence is 14 residues long. V dropped 6 bases and J dropped 8; count of bases not matched to a gene: 8. The CDR3 here is CASSSGQGAQGYTF. The CDR3, as DNA: TGTGCCAGCAGCTCAGGACAGGGGGCGCAAGGCTACACCTTC.

The chain recombines TRBV7-2 with TRBJ2-7; 7 nucleotides align to TRBD1. Unmatched junction bases numbered 16, after V lost 5 bases and J lost 9 bases. The V gene's germline CDR1 is SGHTA and CDR2 FQGNSA. This CDR3 region has 15 residues. CDR3 region: CASSLGGGWGEGQYF. CDR3 sequence (DNA): TGTGCCAGCAGCCTAGGGGGCGGGTGGGGCGAGGGGCAGTACTTC. The variable domain in full, completed from reference TRBV7-2 and TRBJ2-7, reads GAGVSQSPSNKVTEKGKDVELRCDPISGHTALYWYRQSLGQGLEFLIYFQGNSAPDKSGLPSDRFSAERTGGSVSTLTIQRTQQEDSAVYLCASSLGGGWGEGQYFGPGTRLTVT.

This clonotype was observed a single time. This chain joins TRBV5-1 and TRBJ2-7, with D tentatively TRBD1 (5 bases). Germline CDR1 SGHRS, CDR2 YFSETQ. The V end was cut by 0 bases, the J end by 3 bases, with 13 bases between. The CDR3 contains 15 residues. CDR3 amino acids: CASSLVYRSNYEQYF. The CDR3 DNA sequence: TGCGCCAGCAGCTTGGTTTACAGGTCGAACTACGAGCAGTACTTC.

This clonotype was observed a handful of times. The V call is TRBV29-1, the J call TRBJ1-5; TRBD1 agrees at 8 bases. This CDR3 is built from 14 residues. Germline CDR1 is SQVTM and CDR2 is ANQGSEA. Trimming took 6 bases from V and 6 from J; bases not matched to a gene: 10. The CDR3 loop is CSVTTGGRGQPQHF. The DNA of the CDR3 is TGCAGCGTCACAACAGGGGGGCGAGGTCAGCCCCAGCATTTT.

The chain recombines TRBV20-1 with TRBJ2-5; D uncertain. CDR1 is DFQATT and CDR2 is SNEGSKA in the germline V gene (reference sequence). Trimming cost V 4 bases and J 5 bases, with 17 bases left between them. This CDR3 region has 14 residues. For the CDR3, the DNA is TGCAGTGCTAACCCAGACCCCGGTGGGGAGACCCAGTACTTC. The encoded protein is CSANPDPGGETQYF.

This CDR3 is CASTAGPSQEVYF. The CDR3 DNA sequence: TGTGCCAGCACTGCGGGTCCGAGTCAGGAGGTGTATTTT. This rearrangement joins TRBV27 to TRBJ2-3, with a tentative D call TRBD2 (5 bases). CDR1 is MNHEY and CDR2 is SMNVEV in the germline V gene (reference sequence). There are 13 residues in the CDR3. V was trimmed by 7 bases and J by 14 bases, leaving 22 bases between them.

The chain couples TRBV5-1 to TRBJ1-1; no definite D call. V was cut by 6 bases and J by 0 bases, with 15 bases left in between. Germline CDR1 SGHRS, CDR2 YFSETQ. There are 15 residues in the CDR3. In DNA form, the CDR3 reads TGCGCCAGCACGGGGTCTGCCCTATTGAACACTGAAGCTTTCTTT. Protein sequence: CASTGSALLNTEAFF.

V gene TRBV19 combines with J gene TRBJ2-2, with unresolved D. Germline loops: CDR1 LNHDA, CDR2 SQIVND (reference sequence). The CDR3 has 12 residues. Trimming cost V 2 bases and J 6 bases, with 4 bases left between them. CDR3 nucleotides: TGTGCCAGTAGTATACGAGCCGGGGAGCTGTTTTTT. Amino acid sequence: CASSIRAGELFF.

Turning to this clonotype: This may stem from a read error, because a much larger clone lies one nucleotide away. The chain recombines TRBV7-2 with TRBJ2-1; D is possibly TRBD1 or TRBD2 (5 bases each). Germline CDR1 reads SGHTA; CDR2 reads FQGNSA. Trimming removed 4 bases from V and 10 bases from J, with 17 bases in between. This CDR3 is built from 14 residues. The CDR3 nucleotides are TGTGCCAGCAGCTGGGGACGTGTCAACTCCGAGCAGTTCTTC. It is translated as CASSWGRVNSEQFF.